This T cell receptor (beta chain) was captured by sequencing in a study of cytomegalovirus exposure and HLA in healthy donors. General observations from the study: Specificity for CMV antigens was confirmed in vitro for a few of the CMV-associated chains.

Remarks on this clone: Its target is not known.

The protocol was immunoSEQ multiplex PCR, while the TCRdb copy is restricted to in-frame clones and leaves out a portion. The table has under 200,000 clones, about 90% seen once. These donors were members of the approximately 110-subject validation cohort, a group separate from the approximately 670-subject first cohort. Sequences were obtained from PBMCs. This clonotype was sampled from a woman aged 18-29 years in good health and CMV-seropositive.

The CDR3 nucleotides are TGTGTCAGAAGCTTCAAGACGGGGACTAGCGGGGGGTTGAGGCAAGAGACCCAGTACTTC. It codes for CVRSFKTGTSGGLRQETQYF. The chain combines TRBV7-5 with TRBJ2-5; the tabulated D call, TRBD2, remains unverified against the DNA. TRBV7-5 is marked as a pseudogene. The CDR3 contains 20 residues.